This paragraph reports one T cell receptor (beta chain). Its specificity is not known. V trimming: 4 bases; J trimming: 6 bases; junction bases outside the gene matches: 5. Germline loops: CDR1 SNHLY, CDR2 FYNNEI. This CDR3 spans 15 amino acids. This sample was included in a study of graft-versus-host responses after intestinal transplantation. Study information: Isolated intestinal, liver-intestinal, or multivisceral transplants were what recipients had.

Study-wide results and limits: Graft-versus-host to host-versus-graft clonal ratios in allografts were high in patients with graft-donor T cell macrochimerism.

The repertoire was sequenced with immunoSEQ multiplex PCR; TCRdb's copy has only in-frame clones and lacks some. The profile shows about 120,000 clones, roughly 95% of them singletons. The rearrangement joins TRBV2 to TRBJ2-1; 11 bases are a match to TRBD1. The sequencing here drew on unstimulated CD8+ T cells sorted from spleen or lymph node cells, taken before intestinal transplant. The TCR was taken from a human donor who received an intestinal transplant. The CDR3 spells CASSVGTGGGNEQFF. Written as DNA, the CDR3 is TGTGCCAGCAGTGTAGGGACAGGGGGAGGCAATGAGCAGTTCTTC.